The 17 T cell receptor beta chains reported below all come from one sample, sequenced in a study of shared clonotypes between healthy human individuals (dated by TCRdb to about 2020). CD8 naive samples were obtained by positive selection for CCR7 among CD45RO-negative cells, yielding a CD45RA+CCR7+ population from which TemRA cells were excluded. Libraries were constructed by the immunoSEQ multiplex PCR assay. TCRdb took over this immuneACCESS table, retaining in-frame rearrangements with V and J assigned. Such tables are incomplete; in checked studies, under half of the missing clones stem from an unresolved V gene, and the remainder is unexplained. This sample gives hundreds of thousands of clones in total; about 95% of them show up just once. The ten most abundant clones make up about 0.12% of the sample. Sequenced: naive CD8+ T cells sorted from blood. In light of the paper, this sample's cell subset or site label describes: CD45RA+CCR7+. The receptor set was obtained from a woman aged 25 to 45 in good health.

J is TRBJ1-1 and V is TRBV9; D may be TRBD1 (6 bases). Trimming shortened V by 0 bases and J by 6 bases, and 12 bases separated the two germline ends. This CDR3 is built from 14 residues. CDR1 SGDLS and CDR2 YYNGEE come from the germline V gene. The CDR3 spells CASSVVPGDPEAFF. The CDR3 coding sequence is TGTGCCAGCAGCGTAGTGCCAGGGGACCCTGAAGCTTTCTTT.

The gene calls are TRBV29-1 and TRBJ2-1; 12 bases fit TRBD2. The CDR3 has 13 residues. The V segment lost 8 bases and the J segment 15 bases; nucleotides outside the gene matches: 14. The germline V gene has CDR1 SQVTM and CDR2 ANQGSEA. The CDR3 reads CSYQASGRAEAFF. The DNA for the CDR3 is TGCAGCTACCAGGCTAGCGGGAGGGCCGAGGCGTTCTTC.

J is TRBJ2-4 and V is TRBV2; weak D call: TRBD2 (5 bases). The CDR3 extends over 16 amino acids. Per the germline V gene, CDR1 is SNHLY and CDR2 is FYNNEI. V was cut by 2 bases and J by 0 bases, with 11 bases left in between. The CDR3 loop is CASSESTGKAKNIQYF. CDR3 sequence (DNA): TGTGCCAGCAGTGAATCCACGGGGAAAGCCAAAAACATTCAGTACTTC.

V is TRBV2 and J is TRBJ1-5; maybe TRBD1 (5 bases). Germline-derived CDR1 and CDR2 are SNHLY and FYNNEI. Trimming shortened V by 3 bases and J by 0 bases, and 9 bases separated the two germline ends. The CDR3 consists of 15 residues. CDR3 protein: CASSEGPTSNQPQHF. The CDR3 region has the DNA TGTGCCAGCAGTGAGGGACCGACTAGCAATCAGCCCCAGCATTTT.

The chain carries TRBV27 and TRBJ1-1, with TRBD1 matching over 11 bases. The trim removed 4 bases at V and 5 bases at J, leaving 6 bases unmatched. The CDR3 spans 15 residues. Germline V lookup: CDR1 MNHEY, CDR2 SMNVEV (reference sequence). In DNA form, the CDR3 reads TGTGCCAGCAGTTCTGGGACAGGGGGAAAAACTGAAGCTTTCTTT. Encoded protein: CASSSGTGGKTEAFF.

The V gene is TRBV28, the J gene TRBJ1-4; D remains ambiguous. V was clipped by 7 bases and J by 10 bases, with 10 bases between them. CDR3 length: 11 residues. Germline assignment: CDR1 MDHEN and CDR2 SYDVKM. CDR3 loop: CASTNSGKLFF. In DNA form, the CDR3 reads TGTGCCAGCACAAACTCGGGAAAACTGTTTTTT.

The chain employs TRBV19 and TRBJ2-2, with D maybe TRBD2 (6 bases). Germline lookup yields CDR1 LNHDA and CDR2 SQIVND (reference sequence). The V and J ends lost 9 bases and 2 bases respectively, with 10 bases between them. This CDR3 spans 13 amino acids. CDR3 DNA: TGTGCCAGCGGGGACTTCAACACCGGGGAGCTGTTTTTT. Amino acids: CASGDFNTGELFF.

The rearrangement links TRBV15 to TRBJ1-5, with TRBD1 as a possible D gene (5 bases). CDR1 and CDR2 (germline): LNHNV, YYDKDF (reference sequence). The CDR3 runs to 14 residues. V was cut by 1 base and J by 7 bases, with 11 bases left in between. CDR3: CATSRGGEEQPQHF. The DNA for the CDR3 is TGTGCCACCAGCAGAGGAGGGGAAGAACAGCCCCAGCATTTT.

The CDR3 DNA follows: TGTGCCAGCAGCAACCCCCCCGGTCCCTACAATGAGCAGTTCTTC. The encoded protein is CASSNPPGPYNEQFF. This rearrangement joins TRBV21-1 to TRBJ2-1; the table calls TRBD2, which could not be checked here. TRBV21-1 is deemed a pseudogene. The CDR3 consists of 15 residues.

This clone was counted once. This sequence joins TRBV28 and TRBJ2-2; 11 bases are shared with TRBD1. CDR1 is MDHEN and CDR2 is SYDVKM in the germline V gene. This CDR3 spans 19 amino acids. With 3 bases clipped from V and 0 bases from J, the junction kept 9 bases outside the gene matches. The chain's CDR3 is CASSLLPPGQGANTGELFF. The CDR3 coding sequence is TGTGCCAGCAGTTTGTTACCCCCGGGACAGGGGGCGAACACCGGGGAGCTGTTTTTT. Drawing the rest from reference TRBV28 and TRBJ2-2, the complete variable domain is DVKVTQSSRYLVKRTGEKVFLECVQDMDHENMFWYRQDPGLGLRLIYFSYDVKMKEKGDIPEGYSVSREKKERFSLILESASTNQTSMYLCASSLLPPGQGANTGELFFGEGSRLTVL.

V usage is TRBV6-1 and J usage is TRBJ2-4; D is possibly TRBD1 or TRBD2 (6 bases each). From germline, CDR1 is MNHNS and CDR2 SASEGT. V lost 2 bases and J lost 0, with 17 bases in between. The CDR3 covers 18 residues. This CDR3 is CASSERGARAGAKNIQYF. The CDR3 DNA sequence: TGTGCCAGCAGTGAAAGGGGGGCTCGAGCGGGAGCCAAAAACATTCAGTACTTC.

This chain uses TRBV7-8 with TRBJ2-3; the D gene is possibly TRBD1 (5 bases). This CDR3 has 18 residues. Trimming removed 5 bases at V and 3 bases at J, with 24 bases between. Germline CDR1 and CDR2: SGHVS and FQNEAQ. Here the CDR3 DNA reads TGTGCCAGCAGCCTTGGCGTCTCTTCCCTAAAGGGGACAGATACGCAGTATTTT. This encodes CASSLGVSSLKGTDTQYF.

The chain uses TRBV28 and TRBJ2-3; a possible D gene is TRBD1 (6 bases). Deletions cut 2 bases from V and 9 bases from J, with 21 bases between. Looked up from germline, CDR1 is MDHEN and CDR2 is SYDVKM. This CDR3 spans 16 amino acids. The CDR3 coding sequence is TGTGCCAGCAGTTTACTGGACAGTGGGATTTGGATCACGCAGTATTTT. This encodes CASSLLDSGIWITQYF. Supplemented by reference TRBV28 and TRBJ2-3, the full variable domain reads DVKVTQSSRYLVKRTGEKVFLECVQDMDHENMFWYRQDPGLGLRLIYFSYDVKMKEKGDIPEGYSVSREKKERFSLILESASTNQTSMYLCASSLLDSGIWITQYFGPGTRLTVL.

This rearrangement joins TRBV4-2 to TRBJ2-5, with D unclear. Germline CDR1 reads LGHNA; CDR2 reads YNFKEQ. Trimming left V 1 base short and J 4 bases short, with 13 bases between. CDR3 length: 15 residues. CDR3 DNA sequence: TGTGCCAGCAGCCAAGGATTGGGGTCTTTAGAGACCCAGTACTTC. Translated: CASSQGLGSLETQYF.

V is TRBV14 and J is TRBJ1-2, with TRBD1 as a possible D gene (6 bases). From germline, CDR1 is SGHDN and CDR2 FVKESK. V shed 0 bases and J shed 4 bases, with 12 bases lying between them. CDR3 size: 15 residues. The CDR3 DNA reads as TGTGCCAGCAGCCAAGATGGAACAGGGACCTATGGCTACACCTTC. Translated: CASSQDGTGTYGYTF.

V and J are TRBV28 and TRBJ1-5; D might be TRBD1 (6 bases). Trimming cost V 6 bases and J 6 bases, with 15 bases left between them. CDR3 size: 14 residues. Germline lookup yields CDR1 MDHEN and CDR2 SYDVKM. CDR3 sequence: CASRETGLGQPQHF. CDR3 nucleotides: TGTGCCAGCAGGGAGACAGGCTTGGGTCAGCCCCAGCATTTT.

The rearrangement uses TRBV28 and TRBJ2-4, with D perhaps matching TRBD2 (6 bases). In germline, CDR1 is MDHEN, CDR2 SYDVKM. The CDR3 runs 14 residues. Trimming removed 5 bases at V and 8 bases at J, with 16 bases between. CDR3 nucleotides: TGTGCCAGCAGTACGGACGGGAGTATGGACATTCAGTACTTC. As protein: CASSTDGSMDIQYF.